The clone carrying this T cell receptor (beta chain) was recorded at least ten times. No antigen is known for it. The sample comes from a study of CD8 T cells in ankylosing spondylitis. Findings and caveats of the study: Within ankylosing spondylitis blood, a TCR beta motif made up of roughly eight highly homologous variants appeared to be characteristic.

The CDR3 loop spans 11 amino acids. Trimming left V 5 bases short and J 5 bases short, with 6 bases between. Library preparation for TCR beta used quantitative 5'-RACE with molecular barcodes. Via MiXCR, TCRdb re-called the 5' RACE reads, giving one row per CDR3 protein. The sample lists 350,000 to 450,000 distinct CDR3 sequences, about 25% occurring once. This sequence originates from a male donor with ankylosing spondylitis. The chain combines TRBV12-3 or TRBV12-4 with TRBJ1-1, with a possible D match to TRBD1 (5 bases). Sequenced: blood, either unsorted or a sorted T cell fraction (not recorded which). CDR3 bases: TGTGCCAGCAGTCGGACAACTGAAGCTTTCTTT. As protein: CASSRTTEAFF.